The 23 T cell receptor beta chains below all came from one sample that was sequenced in a study of blood T cells in healthy people across ages. A second PCR of about 7 to 12 cycles used a sample-barcoded 5' primer and a J-beta primer mix. Each CDR3 protein is one row after TCRdb ran MiXCR on the 5' RACE reads. Among around 780,000 distinct CDR3 sequences listed, about 61% were seen once. The sequencing input was blood. The source of these receptors is a man aged 40-49 years in good health.

This clonotype was seen only a few times. The V and J genes are TRBV6-2 or TRBV6-3 and TRBJ2-5; D possibly corresponds to TRBD1 (6 bases). Germline V gene sequence: CDR1 MNHEY, CDR2 SVGEGT. The CDR3 is 15 residues long. Deletions cut 3 bases from V and 11 bases from J, with 22 bases between. The CDR3 is CASSYSRTTRGTQYF. CDR3 bases: TGTGCCAGCAGTTATAGTAGAACCACGAGGGGGACGCAGTACTTC.

There are a few counts of this clonotype. J is TRBJ2-1 and V is TRBV6-5; possibly TRBD2 for D (5 bases). Trimming pared 5 bases from V and 6 bases from J, leaving 17 bases between. This CDR3 has 15 residues. Per germline, CDR1 MNHEY and CDR2 SVGAGI. CDR3 protein: CASSGLAVSGNEQFF. CDR3 DNA: TGTGCCAGCAGTGGTCTAGCAGTATCGGGCAATGAGCAGTTCTTC.

This clonotype occurred a few times. The genes are TRBV7-2 and TRBJ2-7; 9 bases fit TRBD2. CDR3 length: 14 residues. The ends lost 4 bases at V and 3 bases at J; junction bases unmatched: 4. Per the germline V gene, CDR1 is SGHTA and CDR2 is FQGNSA. DNA for the CDR3: TGTGCCAGCAGCTCGACTAGCGGAAACTACGAGCAGTACTTC. Encoded protein: CASSSTSGNYEQYF. Filled out from reference TRBV7-2 and TRBJ2-7, the complete variable domain reads GAGVSQSPSNKVTEKGKDVELRCDPISGHTALYWYRQSLGQGLEFLIYFQGNSAPDKSGLPSDRFSAERTGGSVSTLTIQRTQQEDSAVYLCASSSTSGNYEQYFGPGTRLTVT.

This chain connects TRBV7-2 to TRBJ1-5; 7 bases fit TRBD1. CDR3 length: 16 residues. The J segment lost 0 bases and the V segment lost 5 bases, leaving 7 bases of the junction unmatched. CDR1 SGHTA and CDR2 FQGNSA come from the germline V gene. DNA for the CDR3: TGTGCCAGCAGCGGGACAGCCCTCAGTAGCAATCAGCCCCAGCATTTT. This encodes CASSGTALSSNQPQHF.

The chain couples TRBV7-8 to TRBJ2-7; TRBD2 matches 10 bases. This CDR3 contains 16 residues. V trimming: 1 base; J trimming: 6 bases; junction bases outside the gene matches: 9. From germline, CDR1 is SGHVS and CDR2 FQNEAQ. The CDR3 protein is CASSLGSGRVSLEQYF. The DNA of the CDR3 is TGTGCCAGCAGCTTAGGGAGCGGGAGGGTTTCGCTCGAGCAGTACTTC.

This clonotype has a handful of counts. The chain combines TRBV11-3 with TRBJ2-3; D not certain. Germline CDR1 SGHNT, CDR2 YENEEA. The CDR3 extends over 12 amino acids. Trimming stripped 0 bases from V and 6 bases from J, with 4 bases between. The CDR3, as DNA: TGTGCCAGCAGCTTAGACTTCGATACGCAGTATTTT. Translating gives CASSLDFDTQYF.

The V gene is TRBV6-1, the J gene TRBJ2-1; 10 nucleotides line up with TRBD1. Germline V gene sequence: CDR1 MNHNS, CDR2 SASEGT. J was trimmed by 4 bases and V by 0 bases; bases with no gene match: 9. The CDR3 is 18 residues long. CDR3 in amino acids: CASSEAPMGTGAYNEQFF. The CDR3 DNA sequence: TGTGCCAGCAGTGAAGCGCCCATGGGGACAGGGGCTTACAATGAGCAGTTCTTC.

The chain recombines TRBV28 with TRBJ1-2, with 8 nucleotides matching TRBD1. CDR3 size: 17 residues. V shed 7 bases, J shed 5 bases, and the junction held 18 bases outside the gene matches. Germline CDR1 and CDR2: MDHEN and SYDVKM. The CDR3 is CASTLPGGESMGYGYTF. CDR3 bases: TGTGCCAGCACCCTGCCAGGGGGCGAAAGTATGGGGTATGGCTACACCTTC.

The chain carries TRBV5-1 and TRBJ2-3; 10 nucleotides line up with TRBD2. J was trimmed by 0 bases and V by 4 bases; bases with no gene match: 5. CDR1 SGHRS and CDR2 YFSETQ come from the germline V gene. The CDR3 sequence is 16 residues long. CDR3 residues: CASSSRTSGSTDTQYF. Here the CDR3 DNA reads TGCGCCAGCAGCAGCAGGACTAGCGGTAGCACAGATACGCAGTATTTT.

The chain uses TRBV18 and TRBJ1-2; 9 bases line up with TRBD1. Germline CDR1 and CDR2: KGHSH and LQKENI. This CDR3 has 15 amino acids. V was pared by 6 bases and J by 2 bases, with 7 bases of the junction left unmatched. The CDR3 region is CASSSPGTGNYGYTF. As DNA, the CDR3 is TGTGCCAGCTCGAGTCCCGGGACAGGGAACTATGGCTACACCTTC. Based on the CDR3 plus reference TRBV18 and TRBJ1-2, the full variable domain is NAGVMQNPRHLVRRRGQEARLRCSPMKGHSHVYWYRQLPEEGLKFMVYLQKENIIDESGMPKERFSAEFPKEGPSILRIQQVVRGDSAAYFCASSSPGTGNYGYTFGSGTRLTVV.

This clonotype was found a few times. This chain connects TRBV5-1 to TRBJ2-3, with 7 bases fitting TRBD1. Per the germline V gene, CDR1 is SGHRS and CDR2 is YFSETQ. V trimming: 3 bases; J trimming: 0 bases; junction bases outside the gene matches: 7. The CDR3 spans 16 residues. The CDR3 protein is CASSSLQGPSTDTQYF. The CDR3 DNA reads TGCGCCAGCAGCTCCCTACAGGGGCCCAGCACAGATACGCAGTATTTT.

This clonotype was observed a handful of times. This chain connects TRBV28 to TRBJ2-7; D tentatively reads TRBD1 or TRBD2 (5 bases each). The germline V gene encodes CDR1 MDHEN and CDR2 SYDVKM. V was shortened by 4 bases and J by 1 base, with 17 bases between the two germline ends. CDR3 size: 16 residues. CDR3 nucleotide sequence: TGTGCCAGCAGTTACGCGGGTGGGGCTGGGTCCTACGAGCAGTACTTC. Protein sequence: CASSYAGGAGSYEQYF.

The chain is built from TRBV24-1 and TRBJ1-2; TRBD1 matches 9 bases. CDR3 length: 15 residues. With 3 bases clipped from V and 6 bases from J, the junction kept 7 bases outside the gene matches. Germline-derived CDR1 and CDR2 are KGHDR and SFDVKD. CDR3 DNA sequence: TGTGCCACCAGTGATGGACAGGGGTGGGTTAATGGCTACACCTTC. Encoded protein: CATSDGQGWVNGYTF.

V usage is TRBV5-4 and J usage is TRBJ2-2; D might be TRBD1 (6 bases). Per the germline V gene, CDR1 is SGHNT and CDR2 is YYREEE (reference sequence). This CDR3 region has 16 residues. V was trimmed by 7 bases and J by 6 bases, leaving 22 bases between them. CDR3 region: CASARKVQGIPGELFF. The CDR3 region has the DNA TGTGCCAGCGCTCGGAAAGTCCAGGGGATTCCCGGGGAGCTGTTTTTT.

The chain uses TRBV27 and TRBJ2-3; 7 nucleotides align to TRBD2. Germline CDR1 MNHEY, CDR2 SMNVEV (reference sequence). V lost 2 bases, J lost 5 bases, and 7 bases stayed unmatched. This CDR3 is 15 amino acids long. The CDR3 DNA is TGTGCCAGCAGTTTACTAGCGGAGATGCGAGATACGCAGTATTTT. Amino acid sequence: CASSLLAEMRDTQYF.

This clonotype was counted a few times. The chain combines TRBV7-8 with TRBJ2-3, with 8 bases identical to TRBD1. The CDR3 covers 17 residues. The ends lost 2 bases at V and 1 base at J; junction bases unmatched: 8. From germline, CDR1 is SGHVS and CDR2 FQNEAQ. In DNA form, the CDR3 reads TGTGCCAGCAGCTTATTCTCGACAGGGGTGGGCACAGATACGCAGTATTTT. This codes for CASSLFSTGVGTDTQYF.

This clonotype turned up a few times. V gene TRBV6-2 or TRBV6-3 combines with J gene TRBJ2-5, with no clear D. The CDR3 length is 13 residues. Germline V lookup: CDR1 MNHEY, CDR2 SVGEGT. Trimming removed 6 bases from V and 4 bases from J, with 12 bases in between. The DNA of the CDR3 is TGTGCCAGCAGCCAAAGCAAATTAGAGACCCAGTACTTC. Protein product: CASSQSKLETQYF.

This clonotype was seen repeatedly, ten times or more. This rearrangement joins TRBV10-3 to TRBJ2-5, with D unresolved. V gave up 4 bases and J gave up 0 bases, with 6 bases separating them. CDR3 length: 13 amino acids. The germline V gene encodes CDR1 ENHRY and CDR2 SYGVKD. DNA of the CDR3: TGTGCCATCAGTGGGGAAAACCAAGAGACCCAGTACTTC. It translates to CAISGENQETQYF.

This clonotype was seen more than once but under ten times. The chain joins TRBV2 to TRBJ1-4, with D possibly being TRBD1 (6 bases). There are 13 residues in the CDR3. V was clipped by 10 bases and J by 4 bases, with 13 bases between them. Germline V gives CDR1 SNHLY, CDR2 FYNNEI. CDR3: CATQGGLNEKLFF. The CDR3 DNA reads TGTGCCACACAGGGTGGGCTTAATGAAAAACTGTTTTTT. Filled out from reference TRBV2 and TRBJ1-4, the complete variable domain reads EPEVTQTPSHQVTQMGQEVILRCVPISNHLYFYWYRQILGQKVEFLVSFYNNEISEKSEIFDDQFSVERPDGSNFTLKIRSTKLEDSAMYFCATQGGLNEKLFFGSGTQLSVL.

V is TRBV9 and J is TRBJ1-2; TRBD1 matches 7 bases. This CDR3 comprises 15 residues. From germline, CDR1 is SGDLS and CDR2 YYNGEE. With 3 bases clipped from V and 4 bases from J, the junction kept 9 bases outside the gene matches. The CDR3 DNA follows: TGTGCCAGCAGCGGAACACAGGGGTCGGTCTATGGCTACACCTTC. This translates into CASSGTQGSVYGYTF.

This chain connects TRBV5-1 to TRBJ2-1; 7 bases fit TRBD2. Germline CDR1 SGHRS, CDR2 YFSETQ. The trim removed 5 bases at V and 9 bases at J, leaving 8 bases unmatched. The CDR3 runs to 13 residues. CDR3 amino acids: CASSWGEGGEQFF. The CDR3 coding sequence is TGCGCCAGCAGTTGGGGGGAGGGTGGTGAGCAGTTCTTC.

This clonotype has just a few counts. The CDR3 reads CASRRTGSGEQYF. For the CDR3, the DNA is TGCGCCAGCAGAAGGACAGGCTCCGGGGAGCAGTACTTC. The V and J genes are TRBV4-1 and TRBJ2-7; 7 nucleotides match TRBD1. V trimming: 6 bases; J trimming: 7 bases; junction bases outside the gene matches: 9. Germline loops: CDR1 MGHRA, CDR2 YSYEKL. This CDR3 region has 13 residues.

Concerning this clonotype itself: Just one base apart from a much larger clone, this may be a read error. This chain links TRBV5-5 with TRBJ2-7; TRBD2 agrees at 8 bases. Germline CDR1 is SGHKS and CDR2 is YYEKEE (reference sequence). This CDR3 is built from 17 residues. V lost 4 bases and J lost 2; bases outside the gene matches: 14. The CDR3 DNA reads as TGTGCCAGCAGCCCAACTCCGGCTAGCGGGCTCACCTACGAGCAGTACTTC. Translated, it gives CASSPTPASGLTYEQYF.